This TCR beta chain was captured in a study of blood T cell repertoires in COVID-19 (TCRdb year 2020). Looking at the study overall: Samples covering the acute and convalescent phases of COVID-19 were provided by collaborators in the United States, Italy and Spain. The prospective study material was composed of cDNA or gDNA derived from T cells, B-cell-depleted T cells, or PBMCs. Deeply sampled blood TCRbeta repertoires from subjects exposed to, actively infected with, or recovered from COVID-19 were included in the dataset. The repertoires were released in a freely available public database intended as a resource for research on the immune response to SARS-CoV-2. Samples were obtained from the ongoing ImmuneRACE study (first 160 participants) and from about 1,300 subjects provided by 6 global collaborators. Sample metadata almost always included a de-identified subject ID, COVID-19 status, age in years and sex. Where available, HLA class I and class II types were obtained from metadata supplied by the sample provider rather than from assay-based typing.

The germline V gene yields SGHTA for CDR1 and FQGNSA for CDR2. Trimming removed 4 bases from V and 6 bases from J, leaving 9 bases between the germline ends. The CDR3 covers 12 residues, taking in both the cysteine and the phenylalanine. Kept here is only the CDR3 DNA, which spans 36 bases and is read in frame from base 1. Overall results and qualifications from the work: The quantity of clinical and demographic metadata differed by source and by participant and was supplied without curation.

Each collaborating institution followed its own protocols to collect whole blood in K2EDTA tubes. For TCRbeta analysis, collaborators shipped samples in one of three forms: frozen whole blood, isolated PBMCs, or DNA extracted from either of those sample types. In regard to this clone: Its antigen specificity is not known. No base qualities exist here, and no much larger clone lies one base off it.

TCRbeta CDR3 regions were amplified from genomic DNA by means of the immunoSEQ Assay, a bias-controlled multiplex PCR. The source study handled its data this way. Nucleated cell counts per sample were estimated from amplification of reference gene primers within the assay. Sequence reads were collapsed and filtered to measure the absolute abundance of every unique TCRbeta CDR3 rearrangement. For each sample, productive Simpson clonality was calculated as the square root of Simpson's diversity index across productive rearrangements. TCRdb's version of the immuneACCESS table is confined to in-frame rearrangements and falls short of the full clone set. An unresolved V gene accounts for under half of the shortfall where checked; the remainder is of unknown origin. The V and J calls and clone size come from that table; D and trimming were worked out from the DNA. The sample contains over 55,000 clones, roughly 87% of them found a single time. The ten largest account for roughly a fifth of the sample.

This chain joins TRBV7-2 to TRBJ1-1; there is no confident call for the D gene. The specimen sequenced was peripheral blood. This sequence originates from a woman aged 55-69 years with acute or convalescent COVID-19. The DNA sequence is TGTGCCAGCAGCTCCCCTATCTCTGAAGCTTTCTTT. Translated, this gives CASSSPISEAFF.